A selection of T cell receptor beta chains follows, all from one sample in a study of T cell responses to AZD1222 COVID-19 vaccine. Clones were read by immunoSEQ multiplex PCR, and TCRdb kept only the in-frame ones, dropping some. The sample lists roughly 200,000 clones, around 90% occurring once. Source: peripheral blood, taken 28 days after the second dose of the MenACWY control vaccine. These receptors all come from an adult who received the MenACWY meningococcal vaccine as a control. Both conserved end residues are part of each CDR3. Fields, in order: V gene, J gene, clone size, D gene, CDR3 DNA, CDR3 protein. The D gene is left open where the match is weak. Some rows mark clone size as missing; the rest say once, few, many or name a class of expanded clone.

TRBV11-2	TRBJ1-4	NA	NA	TGTGCCAGCAGCTTCGGTGATGAAAAACTGTTTTTT	CASSFGDEKLFF
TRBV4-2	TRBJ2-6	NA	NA	TGTGCCAGCAGCCAAGCGCGGCGGGGAGCCTCTGGGGCCAACGTCCTGACTTTC	CASSQARRGASGANVLTF
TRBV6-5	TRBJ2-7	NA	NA	TGTGCCAGCAGGGGGGGAACCGGGACCTTCTACGAGCAGTACTTC	CASRGGTGTFYEQYF
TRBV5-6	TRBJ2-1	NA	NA	TGTGCCAGCAGCTTGCGATTGGTATACAATGAGCAGTTCTTC	CASSLRLVYNEQFF
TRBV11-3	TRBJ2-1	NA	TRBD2	TGTGCCAGCAGCCTTACTAGCGGGAGCGGCAATGAGCAGTTCTTC	CASSLTSGSGNEQFF
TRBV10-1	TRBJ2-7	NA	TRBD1	TGCGCCAAACATCCCCGGACAGGGGTTTACGAGCAGTACTTC	CAKHPRTGVYEQYF
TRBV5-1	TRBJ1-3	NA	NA	TGCGCCAGCAGCTTGGGGGGGGCGCACACTGGAAACACCATATATTTT	CASSLGGAHTGNTIYF
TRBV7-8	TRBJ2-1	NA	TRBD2	TGTGCCAGCAGCCGACTAGCGGATTACAATGAGCAGTTCTTC	CASSRLADYNEQFF
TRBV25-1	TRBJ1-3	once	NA	TGTGCCAGCAGTGAATTGGGTCAGGGTGCTGGAAACACCATATATTTT	CASSELGQGAGNTIYF
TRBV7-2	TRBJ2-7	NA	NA	TGTGCCAGCAGCTCTGGGCCGAGCTCCTACGAGCAGTACTTC	CASSSGPSSYEQYF
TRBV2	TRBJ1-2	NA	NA	TGTGCCAGCAGTGGCGGCTATGGCTACACCTTC	CASSGGYGYTF
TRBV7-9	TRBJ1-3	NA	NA	TGTGCCAGCAGCCCGGGGGACAACTCTGGAAACACCATATATTTT	CASSPGDNSGNTIYF
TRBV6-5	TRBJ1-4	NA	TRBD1	TGTGCCAGCAGTTCCGAGGGGGCTGCACTTGAAAAACTGTTTTTT	CASSSEGAALEKLFF
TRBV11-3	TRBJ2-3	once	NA	TGTGCCAGCAGCTTAGATGGCAGCACAGATACGCAGTATTTT	CASSLDGSTDTQYF
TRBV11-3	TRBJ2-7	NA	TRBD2	TGTGCCAGCAGCTTGGGCGCGGGGACTAGCAGATACGAGCAGTACTTC	CASSLGAGTSRYEQYF
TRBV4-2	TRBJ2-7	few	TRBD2	TGTGCCAGCAGCCAAGAAGTACAACTAGCGGGTTTTTACGAGCAGTACTTC	CASSQEVQLAGFYEQYF
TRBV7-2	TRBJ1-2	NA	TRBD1	TGTGCCAGCAGCTTAGAAGGGACAGGAGGTGGGGGTTACACCTTC	CASSLEGTGGGGYTF
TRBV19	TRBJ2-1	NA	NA	TGTGCCAGTAGTATAGCCCGGCGGGAGCAGTTCTTC	CASSIARREQFF
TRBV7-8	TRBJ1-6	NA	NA	TGTGCCAGCAGCTTAGCCTCAAGGGTCAGGAGAACCCTCCACTTT	CASSLASRVRRTLHF
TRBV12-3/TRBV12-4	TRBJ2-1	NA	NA	TGTGCCAGCAGGCAAGACAGTAGCGTTGAGCAGTTCTTC	CASRQDSSVEQFF
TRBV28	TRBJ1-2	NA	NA	TGTGCCAGCAGTGAACGGGGGGGCCCTCGTGGCTACACCTTC	CASSERGGPRGYTF
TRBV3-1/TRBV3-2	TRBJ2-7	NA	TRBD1	TGTGCCAGCAGACCTAACAGGGGGTCCCTCTACGAGCAGTACTTC	CASRPNRGSLYEQYF
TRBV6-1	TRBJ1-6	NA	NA	TGTGCCAGCAGTGAAACGTTGGGGTCACCCCTCCACTTT	CASSETLGSPLHF
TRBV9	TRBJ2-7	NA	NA	TGTGCCAGCAGCGTAGCTCTGGGATCCGAGCAGTACTTC	CASSVALGSEQYF
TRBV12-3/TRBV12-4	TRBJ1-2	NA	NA	TGTGCCAGCAGTCACCCAGGGAAGTATGGCTACACCTTC	CASSHPGKYGYTF
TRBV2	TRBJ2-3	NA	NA	TGTGCCAGCAGCGATTTGTGGGGCACAGATACGCAGTATTTT	CASSDLWGTDTQYF
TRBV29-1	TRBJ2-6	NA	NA	TGCAGCGCCCCAGTCACTGCTGGGGCCAACGTCCTGACTTTC	CSAPVTAGANVLTF
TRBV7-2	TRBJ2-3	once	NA	TGTGCCAGCAGCTTAGCGGGGGGAATGACAGATACGCAGTATTTT	CASSLAGGMTDTQYF
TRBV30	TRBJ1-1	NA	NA	TGTGCCTGGACCCAGGTAGAACAGAAAGCTTTCTTT	CAWTQVEQKAFF
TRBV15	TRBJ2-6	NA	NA	TGTGCCACCAGCAGAGGGGGTATCCTGTCTGGGGCCAACGTCCTGACTTTC	CATSRGGILSGANVLTF
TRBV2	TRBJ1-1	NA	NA	TGTGCCAGCATAAGGGGTGGGCGCACTGAAGCTTTCTTT	CASIRGGRTEAFF
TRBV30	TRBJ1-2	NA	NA	TGTGCCTGGAGTGTAAATAGGGATTCAGGGGATGGCTACACCTTC	CAWSVNRDSGDGYTF
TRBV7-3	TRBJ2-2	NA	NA	TGTGCCAGCAGCTCGACAGTGAACACCGGGGAGCTGTTTTTT	CASSSTVNTGELFF
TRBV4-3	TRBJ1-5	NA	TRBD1	TGCGCCAGCAGCCAGGACAGGGCTCAGCCCCAGCATTTT	CASSQDRAQPQHF